The present T cell receptor (beta chain) was sequenced within a study of blood T cells in healthy people across ages. A second roughly 6 to 11 cycle PCR used barcoded and J-beta primers. MiXCR was run by TCRdb on the 5' RACE reads, yielding one entry per CDR3 protein. The data contain about 1.8 million distinct CDR3 sequences, about 50% of them seen just once; the ten biggest clones take up approximately 2.1%. The ends were cut back, 8 bases at V and 1 base at J, with 13 bases in the middle. This CDR3 has 14 residues. This clonotype was seen a few times. V gene TRBV12-3 or TRBV12-4 combines with J gene TRBJ2-3, with D perhaps matching TRBD1 (6 bases). This clonotype was obtained from a woman between 40 and 50 years old in good health. The sequencing input was blood. The CDR3 bases are TGTGCCAGCTACACAGGGATTGGCACAGATACGCAGTATTTT. This encodes CASYTGIGTDTQYF.